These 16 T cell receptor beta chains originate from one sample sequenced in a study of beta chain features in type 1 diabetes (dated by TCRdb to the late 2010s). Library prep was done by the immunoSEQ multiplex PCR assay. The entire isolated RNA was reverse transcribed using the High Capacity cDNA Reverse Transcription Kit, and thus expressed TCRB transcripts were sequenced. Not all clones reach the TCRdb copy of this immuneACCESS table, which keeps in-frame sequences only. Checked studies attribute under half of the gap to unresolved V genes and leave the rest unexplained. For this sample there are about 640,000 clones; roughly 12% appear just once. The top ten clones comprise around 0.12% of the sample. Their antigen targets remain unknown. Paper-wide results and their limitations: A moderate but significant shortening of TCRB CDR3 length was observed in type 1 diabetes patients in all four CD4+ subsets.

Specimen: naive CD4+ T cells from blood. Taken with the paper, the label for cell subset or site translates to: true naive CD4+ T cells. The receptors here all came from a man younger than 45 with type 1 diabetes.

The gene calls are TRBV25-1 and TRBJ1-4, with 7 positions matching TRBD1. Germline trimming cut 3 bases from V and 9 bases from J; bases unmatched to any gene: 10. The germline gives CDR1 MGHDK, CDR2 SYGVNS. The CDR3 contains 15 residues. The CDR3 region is CASSETSGGFQKLFF. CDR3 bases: TGTGCCAGCAGTGAGACATCAGGGGGATTTCAAAAACTGTTTTTT.

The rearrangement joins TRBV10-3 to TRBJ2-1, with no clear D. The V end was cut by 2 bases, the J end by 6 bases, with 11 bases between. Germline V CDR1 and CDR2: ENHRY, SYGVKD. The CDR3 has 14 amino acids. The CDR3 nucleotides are TGTGCCATCAGTGAGCCAGGTACGGGCAATGAGCAGTTCTTC. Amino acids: CAISEPGTGNEQFF.

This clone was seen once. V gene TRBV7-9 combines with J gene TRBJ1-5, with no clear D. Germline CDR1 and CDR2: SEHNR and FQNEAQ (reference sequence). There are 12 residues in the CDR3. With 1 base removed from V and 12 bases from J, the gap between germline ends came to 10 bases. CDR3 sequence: CASSLGEERQHF. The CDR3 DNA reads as TGTGCCAGCAGCTTAGGTGAAGAGCGCCAGCATTTT.

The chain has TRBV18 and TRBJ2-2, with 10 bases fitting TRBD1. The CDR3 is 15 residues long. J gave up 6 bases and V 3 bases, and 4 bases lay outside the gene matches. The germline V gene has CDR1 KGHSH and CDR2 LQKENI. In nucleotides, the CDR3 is TGTGCCAGCTCACCGGGACAGGGGATCGCCGGGGAGCTGTTTTTT. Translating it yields CASSPGQGIAGELFF.

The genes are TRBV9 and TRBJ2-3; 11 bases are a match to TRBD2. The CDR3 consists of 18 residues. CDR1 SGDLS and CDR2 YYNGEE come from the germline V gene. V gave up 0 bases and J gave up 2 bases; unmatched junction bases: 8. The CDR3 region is CASSVVGASGGLTDTQYF. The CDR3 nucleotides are TGTGCCAGCAGCGTAGTCGGGGCTAGCGGGGGGCTCACAGATACGCAGTATTTT.

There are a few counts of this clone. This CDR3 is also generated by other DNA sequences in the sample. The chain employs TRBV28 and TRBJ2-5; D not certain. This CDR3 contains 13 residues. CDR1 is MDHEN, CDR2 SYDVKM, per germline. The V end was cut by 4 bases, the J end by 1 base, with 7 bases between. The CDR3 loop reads CASSSGSQETQYF. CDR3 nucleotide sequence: TGTGCCAGCAGTTCAGGATCCCAAGAGACCCAGTACTTC.

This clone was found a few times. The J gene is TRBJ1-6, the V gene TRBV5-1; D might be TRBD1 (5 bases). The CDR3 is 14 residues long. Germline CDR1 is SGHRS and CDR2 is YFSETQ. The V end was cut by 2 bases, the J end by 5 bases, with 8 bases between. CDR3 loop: CASSLAQDNSPLHF. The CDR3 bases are TGCGCCAGCAGCTTAGCACAGGATAATTCACCCCTCCACTTT.

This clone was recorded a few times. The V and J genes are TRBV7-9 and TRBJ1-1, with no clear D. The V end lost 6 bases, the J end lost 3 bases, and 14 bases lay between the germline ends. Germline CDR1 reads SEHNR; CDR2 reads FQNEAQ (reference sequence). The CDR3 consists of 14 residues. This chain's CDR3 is CASSKTAPHTEAFF. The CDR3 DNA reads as TGTGCCAGCAGTAAGACGGCCCCTCACACTGAAGCTTTCTTT. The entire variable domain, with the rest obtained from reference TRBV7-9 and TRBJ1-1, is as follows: DTGVSQNPRHKITKRGQNVTFRCDPISEHNRLYWYRQTLGQGPEFLTYFQNEAQLEKSRLLSDRFSAERPKGSFSTLEIQRTEQGDSAMYLCASSKTAPHTEAFFGQGTRLTVV.

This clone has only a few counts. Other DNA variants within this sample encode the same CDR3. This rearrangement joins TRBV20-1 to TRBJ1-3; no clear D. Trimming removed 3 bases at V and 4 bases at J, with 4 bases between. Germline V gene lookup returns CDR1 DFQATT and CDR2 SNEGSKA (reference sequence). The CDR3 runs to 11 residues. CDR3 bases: TGCAGTGCTAGTTACGGAAACACCATATATTTT. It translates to CSASYGNTIYF.

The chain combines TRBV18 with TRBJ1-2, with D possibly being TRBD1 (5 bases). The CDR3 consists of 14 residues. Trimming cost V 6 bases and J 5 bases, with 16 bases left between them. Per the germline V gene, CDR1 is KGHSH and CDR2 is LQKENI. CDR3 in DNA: TGTGCCAGCTCGCCGGGACGCGCGGGATATGGCTACACCTTC. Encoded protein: CASSPGRAGYGYTF.

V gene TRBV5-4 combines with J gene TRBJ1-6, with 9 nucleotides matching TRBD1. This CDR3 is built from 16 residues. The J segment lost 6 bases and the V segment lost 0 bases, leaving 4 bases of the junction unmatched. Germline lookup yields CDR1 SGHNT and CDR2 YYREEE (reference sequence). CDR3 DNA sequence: TGTGCCAGCAGCTTGGCCCTGACAGGGGGTAATTCACCCCTCCACTTT. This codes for CASSLALTGGNSPLHF. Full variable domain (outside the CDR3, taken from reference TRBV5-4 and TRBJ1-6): ETGVTQSPTHLIKTRGQQVTLRCSSQSGHNTVSWYQQALGQGPQFIFQYYREEENGRGNFPPRFSGLQFPNYSSELNVNALELDDSALYLCASSLALTGGNSPLHFGNGTRLTVT.

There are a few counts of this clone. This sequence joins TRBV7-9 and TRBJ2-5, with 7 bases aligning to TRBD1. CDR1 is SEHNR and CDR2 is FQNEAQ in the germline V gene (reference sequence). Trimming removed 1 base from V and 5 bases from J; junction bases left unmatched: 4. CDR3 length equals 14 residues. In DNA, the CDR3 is TGTGCCAGCAGCTTAGGACAGGGACACGAGACCCAGTACTTC. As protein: CASSLGQGHETQYF. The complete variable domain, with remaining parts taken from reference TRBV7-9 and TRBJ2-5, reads DTGVSQNPRHKITKRGQNVTFRCDPISEHNRLYWYRQTLGQGPEFLTYFQNEAQLEKSRLLSDRFSAERPKGSFSTLEIQRTEQGDSAMYLCASSLGQGHETQYFGPGTRLLVL.

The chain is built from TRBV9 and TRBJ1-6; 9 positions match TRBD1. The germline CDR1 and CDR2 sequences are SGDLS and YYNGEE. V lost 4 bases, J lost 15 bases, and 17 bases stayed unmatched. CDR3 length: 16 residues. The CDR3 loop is CASSPLTGGRGWGLHF. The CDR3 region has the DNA TGTGCCAGCAGCCCCCTGACAGGGGGGCGGGGATGGGGCCTCCACTTT.

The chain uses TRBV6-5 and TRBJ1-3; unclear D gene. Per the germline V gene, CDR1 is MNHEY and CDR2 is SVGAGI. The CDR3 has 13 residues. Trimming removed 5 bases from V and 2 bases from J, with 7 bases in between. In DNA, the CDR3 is TGTGCCAGCAGTCTCCAGACTGGAAACACCATATATTTT. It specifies CASSLQTGNTIYF.

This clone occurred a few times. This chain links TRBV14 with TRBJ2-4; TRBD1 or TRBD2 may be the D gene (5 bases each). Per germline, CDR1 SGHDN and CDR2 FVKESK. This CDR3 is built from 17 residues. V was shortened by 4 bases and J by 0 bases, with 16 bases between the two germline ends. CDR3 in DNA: TGTGCCAGCAGCCCCCTTACAGGAGGAGTAGCCAAAAACATTCAGTACTTC. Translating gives CASSPLTGGVAKNIQYF.

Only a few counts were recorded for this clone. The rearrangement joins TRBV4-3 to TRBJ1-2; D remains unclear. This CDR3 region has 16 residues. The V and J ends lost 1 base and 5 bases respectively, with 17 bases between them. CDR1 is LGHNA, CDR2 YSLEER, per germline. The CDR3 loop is CASSQGRSAPYYGYTF. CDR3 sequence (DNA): TGCGCCAGCAGCCAAGGGAGATCAGCACCCTATTATGGCTACACCTTC.